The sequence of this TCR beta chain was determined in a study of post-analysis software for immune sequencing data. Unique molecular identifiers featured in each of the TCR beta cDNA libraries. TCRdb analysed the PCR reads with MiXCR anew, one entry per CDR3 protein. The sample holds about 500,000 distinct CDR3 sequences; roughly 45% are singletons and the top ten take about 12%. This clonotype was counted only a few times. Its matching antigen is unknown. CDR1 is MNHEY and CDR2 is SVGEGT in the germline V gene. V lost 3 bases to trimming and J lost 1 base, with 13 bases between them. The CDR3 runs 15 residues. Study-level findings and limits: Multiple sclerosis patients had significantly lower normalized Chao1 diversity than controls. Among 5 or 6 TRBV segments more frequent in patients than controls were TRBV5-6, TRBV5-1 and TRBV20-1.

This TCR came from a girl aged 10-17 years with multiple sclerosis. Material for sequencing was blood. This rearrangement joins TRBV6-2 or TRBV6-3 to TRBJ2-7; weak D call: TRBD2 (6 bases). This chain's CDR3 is CASSYFREISYEQYF. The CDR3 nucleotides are TGTGCCAGCAGTTATTTCCGGGAGATATCCTACGAGCAGTACTTC.